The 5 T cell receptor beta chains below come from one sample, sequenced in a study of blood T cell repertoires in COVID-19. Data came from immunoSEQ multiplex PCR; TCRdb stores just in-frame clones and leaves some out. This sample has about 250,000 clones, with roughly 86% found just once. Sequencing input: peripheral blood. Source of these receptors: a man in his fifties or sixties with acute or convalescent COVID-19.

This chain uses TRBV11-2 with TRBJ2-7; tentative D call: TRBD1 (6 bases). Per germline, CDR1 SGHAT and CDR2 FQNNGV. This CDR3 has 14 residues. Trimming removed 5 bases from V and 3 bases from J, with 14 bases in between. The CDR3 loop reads CASSPPTGIYEQYF. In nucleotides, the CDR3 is TGTGCCAGCAGCCCACCTACAGGGATCTACGAGCAGTACTTC. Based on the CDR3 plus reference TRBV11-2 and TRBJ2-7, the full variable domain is EAGVAQSPRYKIIEKRQSVAFWCNPISGHATLYWYQQILGQGPKLLIQFQNNGVVDDSQLPKDRFSAERLKGVDSTLKIQPAKLEDSAVYLCASSPPTGIYEQYFGPGTRLTVT.

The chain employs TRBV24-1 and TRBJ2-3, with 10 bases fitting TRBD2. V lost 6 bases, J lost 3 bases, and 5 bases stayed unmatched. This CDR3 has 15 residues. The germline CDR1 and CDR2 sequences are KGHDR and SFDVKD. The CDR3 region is CATSSASGSTDTQYF. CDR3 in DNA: TGTGCCACCAGTTCCGCTAGCGGGAGTACAGATACGCAGTATTTT.

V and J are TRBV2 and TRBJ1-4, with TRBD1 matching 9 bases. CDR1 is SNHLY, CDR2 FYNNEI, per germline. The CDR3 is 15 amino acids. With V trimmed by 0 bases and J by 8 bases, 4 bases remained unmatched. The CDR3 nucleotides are TGTGCCAGCAGTGAAGCCCGGACAGGGGACGAAAAACTGTTTTTT. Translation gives CASSEARTGDEKLFF.

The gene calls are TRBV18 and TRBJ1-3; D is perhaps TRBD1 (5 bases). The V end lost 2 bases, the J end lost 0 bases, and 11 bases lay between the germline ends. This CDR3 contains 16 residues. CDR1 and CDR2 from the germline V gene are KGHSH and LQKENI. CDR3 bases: TGTGCCAGCTCACCAGGGGCAGGCCTCTCTGGAAACACCATATATTTT. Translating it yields CASSPGAGLSGNTIYF.

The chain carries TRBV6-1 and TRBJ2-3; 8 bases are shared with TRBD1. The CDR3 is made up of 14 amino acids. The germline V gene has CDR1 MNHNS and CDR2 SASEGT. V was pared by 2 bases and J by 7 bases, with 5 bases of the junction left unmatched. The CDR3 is CASSERQGWNTQYF. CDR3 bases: TGTGCCAGCAGTGAAAGACAGGGGTGGAATACGCAGTATTTT.